This entry lists 17 T cell receptor beta chains sequenced from one sample in a study of cytomegalovirus exposure and HLA in healthy donors (dated by TCRdb to 2015 to 2018). The library relied on the immunoSEQ multiplex PCR assay. For the multiplex PCR, a mixture combining 60 forward primers for TCR Vbeta segments and 13 reverse primers for TCR Jbeta segments was used. TCRdb stores this immuneACCESS table with in-frame sequences only. Part of the clones is absent; in the studies checked, under half of the shortfall reflects unresolved V genes, and no reason is known for the rest. This sample has some 180,000 clones in its table, and over 80% of those were observed once. The biggest ten clones account for roughly 1.4% of the sample. The sample taken for sequencing was PBMCs. The source is a girl between 5 and 17 years old in good health and CMV-seropositive.

The rearrangement uses TRBV11-1 and TRBJ1-5, with D tentatively TRBD1 (5 bases). The V gene lost 1 base and the J gene lost 4 bases, with 11 bases spanning the gap. CDR3 length equals 15 residues. Germline values: CDR1 SGHAT, CDR2 FQDESV (reference sequence). The CDR3 protein is CASSLGPQGNQPQHF. The CDR3 DNA reads as TGTGCCAGCAGCTTAGGTCCTCAGGGAAATCAGCCCCAGCATTTT.

This clone has only a few counts. The chain combines TRBV6-5 with TRBJ2-5; D not resolved. Germline CDR1 MNHEY, CDR2 SVGAGI. This CDR3 comprises 13 residues. V dropped 2 bases and J dropped 2 bases, with 6 bases sitting between them. The CDR3 DNA sequence: TGTGCCAGCAGTTACGACGGGCAAGAGACCCAGTACTTC. This encodes CASSYDGQETQYF.

The chain joins TRBV25-1 to TRBJ2-2; 11 nucleotides agree with TRBD2. V was pared by 3 bases and J by 6 bases, with 6 bases of the junction left unmatched. Germline lookup yields CDR1 MGHDK and CDR2 SYGVNS. The CDR3 runs 16 residues. The CDR3 spells CASSETSGMRSGELFF. In nucleotides, the CDR3 is TGTGCCAGCAGTGAGACTAGCGGGATGCGGTCCGGGGAGCTGTTTTTT.

The V call is TRBV18, the J call TRBJ2-7; the match to TRBD2 covers 7 bases. The CDR3 length is 14 residues. Germline-derived CDR1 and CDR2 are KGHSH and LQKENI. Trimming took 5 bases from V and 6 from J; bases not matched to a gene: 10. The CDR3 sequence: CASSSRDYLGEQYF. The CDR3 DNA follows: TGTGCCAGCTCATCCCGGGACTACCTCGGCGAGCAGTACTTC.

The chain recombines TRBV7-9 with TRBJ2-3; TRBD2 matches 10 bases. Germline CDR1 reads SEHNR; CDR2 reads FQNEAQ (reference sequence). The CDR3 is 18 amino acids. V was pared by 4 bases and J by 1 base, with 11 bases of the junction left unmatched. CDR3 residues: CASSSTAGTSERTDTQYF. CDR3 nucleotides: TGTGCCAGCAGCTCTACAGCCGGGACTAGCGAGCGCACAGATACGCAGTATTTT. Full variable domain (rest looked up from reference TRBV7-9 and TRBJ2-3): DTGVSQNPRHKITKRGQNVTFRCDPISEHNRLYWYRQTLGQGPEFLTYFQNEAQLEKSRLLSDRFSAERPKGSFSTLEIQRTEQGDSAMYLCASSSTAGTSERTDTQYFGPGTRLTVL.

The chain uses TRBV30 and TRBJ1-2; D is ambiguous. V was trimmed by 0 bases and J by 6 bases, leaving 8 bases between them. The CDR3 spans 12 residues. CDR1 and CDR2 (germline): GTSNPN, SVGIG (reference sequence). CDR3 in DNA: TGTGCCTGGAGTGTACTGGTGGATGGCTACACCTTC. Residues: CAWSVLVDGYTF.

The chain is built from TRBV7-3 and TRBJ2-7, with 7 bases fitting TRBD1. V lost 5 bases and J lost 6; bases outside the gene matches: 7. The CDR3 length is 13 residues. Per germline, CDR1 SGHTA and CDR2 FQGTGA. The CDR3 sequence: CASSLDRVGEQYF. The CDR3 bases are TGTGCCAGCAGCCTCGACAGGGTGGGCGAGCAGTACTTC.

The CDR3 spells CASRHTTGTANYGYTF. CDR3 DNA: TGTGCCAGCAGACACACTACCGGGACAGCGAACTATGGCTACACCTTC. The chain uses TRBV27 and TRBJ1-2, with 7 bases matching TRBD1. This CDR3 region has 16 residues. CDR1 and CDR2 from the germline V gene are MNHEY and SMNVEV (reference sequence). The J segment lost 2 bases and the V segment lost 6 bases, leaving 12 bases of the junction unmatched.

This clone showed up just a few times. The chain couples TRBV5-1 to TRBJ1-2; 7 bases map to TRBD1. The V and J ends lost 3 bases and 8 bases, in that order; junction bases with no gene match: 10. The length of the CDR3 is 14 residues. CDR1 and CDR2 from the germline V gene are SGHRS and YFSETQ. The CDR3 DNA is TGCGCCAGCAGCTCCGGGACAGCCCGGCTGGGCTACACCTTC. Its protein product is CASSSGTARLGYTF. The full variable domain, its missing parts supplied by reference TRBV5-1 and TRBJ1-2, is KAGVTQTPRYLIKTRGQQVTLSCSPISGHRSVSWYQQTPGQGLQFLFEYFSETQRNKGNFPGRFSGRQFSNSRSEMNVSTLELGDSALYLCASSSGTARLGYTFGSGTRLTVV.

This chain links TRBV7-2 with TRBJ2-1; D gene unclear. The germline CDR1 and CDR2 sequences are SGHTA and FQGNSA. Trimming removed 5 bases from V and 5 bases from J, with 13 bases in between. The CDR3 has 14 amino acids. The CDR3 nucleotides read TGTGCCAGCAGCAGCCACCCCATCGACAATGAGCAGTTCTTC. Translating it yields CASSSHPIDNEQFF.

This sequence joins TRBV7-9 and TRBJ1-1, with 7 nucleotides matching TRBD1. This CDR3 contains 15 residues. The V segment lost 5 bases and the J segment 1 base; nucleotides outside the gene matches: 7. Per the germline V gene, CDR1 is SEHNR and CDR2 is FQNEAQ (reference sequence). The CDR3 DNA is TGTGCCAGCAGCCTTAGAGGGACAGCGAACACTGAAGCTTTCTTT. Translating it yields CASSLRGTANTEAFF.

This chain connects TRBV30 to TRBJ2-2; no definite D call. Trimming took 5 bases from V and 5 from J, leaving 3 bases between them. The CDR3 contains 10 residues. Germline lookup yields CDR1 GTSNPN and CDR2 SVGIG (reference sequence). The chain's CDR3 is CAWRTGELFF. The CDR3 bases are TGTGCCTGGCGTACCGGGGAGCTGTTTTTT.

The V gene is TRBV11-2, the J gene TRBJ1-3; possible D gene TRBD1, 6 bases. This CDR3 comprises 19 residues. V was pared by 5 bases and J by 0 bases, with 23 bases between. In germline, CDR1 is SGHAT, CDR2 FQNNGV. CDR3 bases: TGTGCCAGCAGCATCAACGGTGGGGTAGACAGGACCTCTGGAAACACCATATATTTT. Translated: CASSINGGVDRTSGNTIYF.

Regarding this clone: Mismatch with germline at one junction end may stem from a read error. The J gene is TRBJ1-1, the V gene TRBV29-1; TRBD1 matches 8 bases. CDR1 is SQVTM, CDR2 ANQGSEA, per germline. The CDR3 consists of 14 residues. In DNA form, the CDR3 reads TGCAGCGCAGGACAGGGAGCATGGAACACTAAAGCTTTCTTT. This sequence encodes CSAGQGAWNTKAFF.

This clone was recorded a few times. The chain has TRBV7-2 and TRBJ1-2; 8 positions agree with TRBD1. The germline V gene encodes CDR1 SGHTA and CDR2 FQGNSA. The CDR3 loop spans 14 amino acids. V trimming: 4 bases; J trimming: 6 bases; junction bases outside the gene matches: 7. The CDR3 DNA reads TGTGCCAGCAGCTCATCCGGGGACAGGCATGGCTACACCTTC. Translation: CASSSSGDRHGYTF.

The chain links TRBV2 to TRBJ1-1; 7 bases are a match to TRBD1. This CDR3 has 12 residues. Germline V CDR1 and CDR2: SNHLY, FYNNEI. J lost 5 bases, V lost 8 bases, and 5 bases had no gene match. CDR3 in amino acids: CASRPQGTEAFF. CDR3 sequence (DNA): TGTGCCAGCCGCCCACAGGGGACTGAAGCTTTCTTT.

The chain uses TRBV7-9 and TRBJ2-1; D gene uncertain. V was shortened by 5 bases and J by 8 bases, with 10 bases between the two germline ends. Germline assignment: CDR1 SEHNR and CDR2 FQNEAQ (reference sequence). This CDR3 is 12 amino acids long. The CDR3 DNA sequence: TGTGCCAGCAGCCTCTTTCGGGATGAGCAGTTCTTC. Translated, it gives CASSLFRDEQFF.